This T cell receptor beta chain was profiled in a study of CD8 T cells in ankylosing spondylitis. Libraries of TCR beta came from quantitative 5'-RACE with molecular barcodes. In TCRdb, the 5' RACE reads were re-called with MiXCR into one record per CDR3 protein. Of some 140,000 distinct CDR3 sequences listed, roughly a sixth were seen once; the top ten hold roughly a third. As concerns this clonotype: Its matching antigen is unknown.

Trimming removed 7 bases from V and 6 bases from J, with 8 bases in between. The germline V gene has CDR1 KGHDR and CDR2 SFDVKD. This CDR3 comprises 11 residues. Overall study results and limits: Reports say disease-linked clones showed up significantly more in matched ankylosing spondylitis synovial fluid. Characteristic of ankylosing spondylitis blood, it appeared, was a TCR beta motif comprising about eight highly homologous variants. Past research had described some motif variants in reactive arthritis synovial fluid and blood. Clones linked with disease were CD8+ and fairly uncommon in the peripheral blood.

This sequence joins TRBV24-1 and TRBJ1-1; D is possibly TRBD1 (5 bases). The sample consisted of blood, either unsorted or a sorted T cell fraction (not recorded which). The sequence came from a male donor with ankylosing spondylitis. The CDR3 reads CATRRGPEAFF. CDR3 DNA: TGTGCCACCAGACGGGGACCTGAAGCTTTCTTT.